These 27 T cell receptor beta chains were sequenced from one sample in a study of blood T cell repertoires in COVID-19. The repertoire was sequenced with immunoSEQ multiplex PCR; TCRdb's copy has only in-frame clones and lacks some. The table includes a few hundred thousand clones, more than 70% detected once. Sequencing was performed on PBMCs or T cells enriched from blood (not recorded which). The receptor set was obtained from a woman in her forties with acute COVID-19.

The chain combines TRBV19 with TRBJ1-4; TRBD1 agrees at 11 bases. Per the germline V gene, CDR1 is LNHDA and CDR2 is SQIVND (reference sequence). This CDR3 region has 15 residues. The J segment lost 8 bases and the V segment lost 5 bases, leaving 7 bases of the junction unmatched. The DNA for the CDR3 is TGTGCCAGTAGTCCCGGACAGGGGGCAAGGGAAAAACTGTTTTTT. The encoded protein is CASSPGQGAREKLFF.

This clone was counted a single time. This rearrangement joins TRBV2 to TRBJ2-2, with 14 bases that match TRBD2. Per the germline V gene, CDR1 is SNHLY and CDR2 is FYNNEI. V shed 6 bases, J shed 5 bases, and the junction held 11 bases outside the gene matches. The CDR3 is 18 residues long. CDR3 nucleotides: TGTGCCAGCAGCCCAAGCCTGACTAGCGGGGGGGGGACCGGGGAGCTGTTTTTT. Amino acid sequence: CASSPSLTSGGGTGELFF.

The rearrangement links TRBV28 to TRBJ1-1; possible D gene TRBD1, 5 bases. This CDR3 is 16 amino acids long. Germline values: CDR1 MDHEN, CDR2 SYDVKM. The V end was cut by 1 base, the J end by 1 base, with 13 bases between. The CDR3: CASSLFLRGENTEAFF. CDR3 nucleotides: TGTGCCAGCAGTTTATTCCTCCGGGGGGAGAACACTGAAGCTTTCTTT.

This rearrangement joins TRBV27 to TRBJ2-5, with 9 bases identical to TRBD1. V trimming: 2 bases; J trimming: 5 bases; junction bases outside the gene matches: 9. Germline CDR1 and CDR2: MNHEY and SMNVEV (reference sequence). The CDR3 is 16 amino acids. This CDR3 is CASSLRTGVTVETQYF. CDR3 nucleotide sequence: TGTGCCAGCAGTTTAAGGACAGGGGTTACCGTGGAGACCCAGTACTTC.

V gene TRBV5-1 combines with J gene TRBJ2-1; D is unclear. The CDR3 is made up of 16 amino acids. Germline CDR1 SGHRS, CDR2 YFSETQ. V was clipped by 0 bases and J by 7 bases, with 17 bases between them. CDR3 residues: CASSLGSVGRRNEQFF. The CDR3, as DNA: TGCGCCAGCAGCTTGGGAAGCGTGGGTAGAAGGAATGAGCAGTTCTTC.

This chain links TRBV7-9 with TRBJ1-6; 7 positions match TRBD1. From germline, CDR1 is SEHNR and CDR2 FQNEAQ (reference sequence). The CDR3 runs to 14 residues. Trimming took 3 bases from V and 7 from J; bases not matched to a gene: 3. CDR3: CASSFGTANSPLHF. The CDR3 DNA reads TGTGCCAGCAGCTTCGGGACAGCCAATTCACCCCTCCACTTT. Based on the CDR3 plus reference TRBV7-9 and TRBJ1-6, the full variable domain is DTGVSQNPRHKITKRGQNVTFRCDPISEHNRLYWYRQTLGQGPEFLTYFQNEAQLEKSRLLSDRFSAERPKGSFSTLEIQRTEQGDSAMYLCASSFGTANSPLHFGNGTRLTVT.

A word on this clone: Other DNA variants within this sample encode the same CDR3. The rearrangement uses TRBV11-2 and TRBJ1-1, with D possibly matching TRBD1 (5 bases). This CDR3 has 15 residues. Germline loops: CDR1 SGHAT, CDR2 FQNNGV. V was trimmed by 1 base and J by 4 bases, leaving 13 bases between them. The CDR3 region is CASSLGTGGGTEAFF. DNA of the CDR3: TGTGCCAGCAGCTTAGGGACCGGGGGTGGCACTGAAGCTTTCTTT.

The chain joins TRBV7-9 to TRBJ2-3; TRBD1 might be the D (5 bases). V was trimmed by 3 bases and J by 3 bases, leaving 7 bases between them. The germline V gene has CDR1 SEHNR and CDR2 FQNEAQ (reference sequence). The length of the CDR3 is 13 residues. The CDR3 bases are TGTGCCAGCAGCTTCAGGGTGACAGATACGCAGTATTTT. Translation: CASSFRVTDTQYF.

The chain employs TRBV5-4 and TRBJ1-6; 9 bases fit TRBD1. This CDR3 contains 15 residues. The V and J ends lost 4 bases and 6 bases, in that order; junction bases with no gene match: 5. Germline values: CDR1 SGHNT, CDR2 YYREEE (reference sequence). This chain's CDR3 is CASSRWTGANSPLHF. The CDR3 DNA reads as TGTGCCAGCAGCAGGTGGACAGGGGCTAATTCACCCCTCCACTTT. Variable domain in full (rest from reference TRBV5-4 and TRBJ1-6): ETGVTQSPTHLIKTRGQQVTLRCSSQSGHNTVSWYQQALGQGPQFIFQYYREEENGRGNFPPRFSGLQFPNYSSELNVNALELDDSALYLCASSRWTGANSPLHFGNGTRLTVT.

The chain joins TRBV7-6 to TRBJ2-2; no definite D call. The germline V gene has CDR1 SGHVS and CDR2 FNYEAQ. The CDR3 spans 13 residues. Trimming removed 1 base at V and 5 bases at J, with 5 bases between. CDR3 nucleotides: TGTGCCAGCAGCTTAGACGGTACCGGGGAGCTGTTTTTT. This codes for CASSLDGTGELFF.

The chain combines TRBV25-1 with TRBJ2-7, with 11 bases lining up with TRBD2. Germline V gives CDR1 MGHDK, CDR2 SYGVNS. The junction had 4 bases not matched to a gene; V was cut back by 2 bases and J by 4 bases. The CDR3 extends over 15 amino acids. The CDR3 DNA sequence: TGTGCCAGCAGTGAAACTAGCGGGAGTTGGTACGAGCAGTACTTC. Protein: CASSETSGSWYEQYF.

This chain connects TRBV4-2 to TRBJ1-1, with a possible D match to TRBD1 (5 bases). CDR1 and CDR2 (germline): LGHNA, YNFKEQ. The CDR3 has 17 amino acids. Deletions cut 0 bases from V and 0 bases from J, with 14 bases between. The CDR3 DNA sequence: TGTGCCAGCAGCCAAGAATCCAGGGCGCGAATGAACACTGAAGCTTTCTTT. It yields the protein CASSQESRARMNTEAFF.

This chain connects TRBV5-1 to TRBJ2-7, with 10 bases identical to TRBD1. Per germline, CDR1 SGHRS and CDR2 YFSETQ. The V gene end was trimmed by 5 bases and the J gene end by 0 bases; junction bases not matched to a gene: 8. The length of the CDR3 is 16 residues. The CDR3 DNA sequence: TGCGCCAGCAGGAGGACAGGGACAGGGGACTCCTACGAGCAGTACTTC. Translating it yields CASRRTGTGDSYEQYF.

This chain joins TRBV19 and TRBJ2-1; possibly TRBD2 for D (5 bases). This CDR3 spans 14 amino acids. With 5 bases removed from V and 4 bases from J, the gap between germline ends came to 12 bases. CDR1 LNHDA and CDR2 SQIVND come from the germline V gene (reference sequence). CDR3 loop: CASSSILVYNEQFF. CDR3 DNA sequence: TGTGCCAGTAGTTCCATACTAGTTTACAATGAGCAGTTCTTC.

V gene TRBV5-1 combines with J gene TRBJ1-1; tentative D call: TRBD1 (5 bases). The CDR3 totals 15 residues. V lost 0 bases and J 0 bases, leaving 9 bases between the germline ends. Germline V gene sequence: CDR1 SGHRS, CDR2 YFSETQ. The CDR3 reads CASSLVAGMNTEAFF. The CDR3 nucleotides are TGCGCCAGCAGCTTGGTGGCAGGGATGAACACTGAAGCTTTCTTT. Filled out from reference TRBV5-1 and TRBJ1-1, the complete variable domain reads KAGVTQTPRYLIKTRGQQVTLSCSPISGHRSVSWYQQTPGQGLQFLFEYFSETQRNKGNFPGRFSGRQFSNSRSEMNVSTLELGDSALYLCASSLVAGMNTEAFFGQGTRLTVV.

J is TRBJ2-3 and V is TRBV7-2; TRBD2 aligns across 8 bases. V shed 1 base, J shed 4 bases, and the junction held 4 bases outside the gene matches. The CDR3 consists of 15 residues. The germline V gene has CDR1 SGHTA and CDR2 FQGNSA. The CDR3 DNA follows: TGTGCCAGCAGCTTAGTAAGCGGGAGATCAGATACGCAGTATTTT. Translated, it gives CASSLVSGRSDTQYF. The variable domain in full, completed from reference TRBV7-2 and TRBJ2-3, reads GAGVSQSPSNKVTEKGKDVELRCDPISGHTALYWYRQSLGQGLEFLIYFQGNSAPDKSGLPSDRFSAERTGGSVSTLTIQRTQQEDSAVYLCASSLVSGRSDTQYFGPGTRLTVL.

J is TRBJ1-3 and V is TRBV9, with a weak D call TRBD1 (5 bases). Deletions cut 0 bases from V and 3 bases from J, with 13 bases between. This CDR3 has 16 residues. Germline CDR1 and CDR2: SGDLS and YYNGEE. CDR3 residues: CASSVDPRQSGNTIYF. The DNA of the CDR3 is TGTGCCAGCAGCGTAGATCCCCGACAGAGTGGAAACACCATATATTTT.

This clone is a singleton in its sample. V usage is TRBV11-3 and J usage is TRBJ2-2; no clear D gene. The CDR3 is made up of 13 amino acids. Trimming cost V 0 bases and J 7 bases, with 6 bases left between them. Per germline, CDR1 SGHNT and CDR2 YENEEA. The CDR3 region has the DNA TGTGCCAGCAGCTTAGAAATGTACGGGGAGCTGTTTTTT. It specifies CASSLEMYGELFF.

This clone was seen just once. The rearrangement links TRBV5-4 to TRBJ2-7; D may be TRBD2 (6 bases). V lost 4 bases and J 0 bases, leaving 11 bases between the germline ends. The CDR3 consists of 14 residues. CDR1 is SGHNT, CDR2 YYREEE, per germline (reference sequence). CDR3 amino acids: CASSVETSSYEQYF. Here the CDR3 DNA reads TGTGCCAGCAGCGTCGAGACTAGCTCCTACGAGCAGTACTTC.

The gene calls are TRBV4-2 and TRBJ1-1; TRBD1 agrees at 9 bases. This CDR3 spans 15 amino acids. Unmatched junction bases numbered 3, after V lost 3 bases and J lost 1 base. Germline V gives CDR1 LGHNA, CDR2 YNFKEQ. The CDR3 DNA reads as TGTGCCAGCAGCCAGGAGGACAGGGGGAACACTGAAGCTTTCTTT. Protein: CASSQEDRGNTEAFF.

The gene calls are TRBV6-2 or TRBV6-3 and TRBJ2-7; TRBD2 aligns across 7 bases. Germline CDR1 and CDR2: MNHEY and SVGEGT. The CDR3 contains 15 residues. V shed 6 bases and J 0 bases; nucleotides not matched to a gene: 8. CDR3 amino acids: CASSRSGTYSYEQYF. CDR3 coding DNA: TGTGCCAGCAGCAGGAGCGGGACCTACTCCTACGAGCAGTACTTC.

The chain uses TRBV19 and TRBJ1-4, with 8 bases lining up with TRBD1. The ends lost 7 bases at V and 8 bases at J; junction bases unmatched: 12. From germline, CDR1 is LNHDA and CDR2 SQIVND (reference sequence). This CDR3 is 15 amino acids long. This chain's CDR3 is CASMSGTGFLEKLFF. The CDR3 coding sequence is TGTGCCAGTATGTCCGGGACAGGATTTTTAGAAAAACTGTTTTTT.

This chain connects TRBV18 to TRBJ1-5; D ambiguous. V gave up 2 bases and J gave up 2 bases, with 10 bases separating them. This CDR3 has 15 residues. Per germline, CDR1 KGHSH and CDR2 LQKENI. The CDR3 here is CASSPGTGGNQPQHF. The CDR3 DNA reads TGTGCCAGCTCACCAGGTACCGGGGGCAATCAGCCCCAGCATTTT.

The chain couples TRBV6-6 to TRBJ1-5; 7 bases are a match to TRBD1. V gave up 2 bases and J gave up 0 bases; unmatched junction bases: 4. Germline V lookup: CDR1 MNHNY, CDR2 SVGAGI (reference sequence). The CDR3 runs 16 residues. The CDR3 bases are TGTGCCAGCAGTTACCAACAGGGGATTAGCAATCAGCCCCAGCATTTT. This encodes CASSYQQGISNQPQHF.

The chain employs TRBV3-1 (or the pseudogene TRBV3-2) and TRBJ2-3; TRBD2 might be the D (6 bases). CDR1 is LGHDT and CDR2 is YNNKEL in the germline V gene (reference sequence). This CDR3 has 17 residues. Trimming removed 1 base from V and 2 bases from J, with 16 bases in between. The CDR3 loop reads CASSQATAGLSTDTQYF. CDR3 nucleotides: TGTGCCAGCAGCCAAGCGACCGCGGGACTCTCCACAGATACGCAGTATTTT.

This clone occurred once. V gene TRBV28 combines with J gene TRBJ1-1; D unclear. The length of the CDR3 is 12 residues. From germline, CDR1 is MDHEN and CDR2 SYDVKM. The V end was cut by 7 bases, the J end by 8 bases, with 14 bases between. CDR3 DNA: TGTGCCAGCAAGCAAAAGTTGGTAGAAGCTTTCTTT. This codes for CASKQKLVEAFF.

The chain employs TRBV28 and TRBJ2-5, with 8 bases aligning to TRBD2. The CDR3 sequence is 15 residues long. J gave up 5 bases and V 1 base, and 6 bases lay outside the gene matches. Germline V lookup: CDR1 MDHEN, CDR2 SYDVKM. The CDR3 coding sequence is TGTGCCAGCAGTTTATCCACCGGACTAGCCGAGACCCAGTACTTC. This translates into CASSLSTGLAETQYF.